These T cell receptor beta chains were read from a single sample in a study of T cells in Graves' hyperthyroidism and ophthalmopathy. MiXCR, applied by TCRdb to the multiplex PCR reads, yields one record per CDR3 protein. Of approximately 370,000 distinct CDR3 sequences detected, about a sixth appear once; the ten largest clones hold more than 30%. Specimen: blood. The receptor set was obtained from a woman aged 30 to 39 with Graves' hyperthyroidism that later progressed to Graves' ophthalmopathy. CDR3s include the opening cysteine and the closing phenylalanine or tryptophan. The D gene is left open where the match is weak. Clone size, where shown, is once, few, many, or a class for clones that have expanded.

>TRBV6-1|TRBJ2-5|11|TRBD1|-
TGTGCCAGCAGTGAAGTGGGGACAGAGTACTTC
CASSEVGTEYF
>TRBV10-1|TRBJ2-5|10|-|-
TGCGCCAGCAACTTCGCGGTCCGGTACTTC
CASNFAVRYF
>TRBV11-2|TRBJ1-1|18|TRBD1|-
TGTGCCAGCAGCGAAGTACCGGGACAGCCCAGGAAGAACACTGAAGCTTTCTTT
CASSEVPGQPRKNTEAFF
>TRBV11-2|TRBJ2-3|10|-|many
TGTGCCAGCAGCTTAGATACGCAGTATTTT
CASSLDTQYF
>TRBV20-1|TRBJ2-1|14|-|few
TGCAGTGCTAGGGGGCTCGAGGGTTACAATGAGCAGTTCTTC
CSARGLEGYNEQFF
>TRBV6-8|TRBJ2-5|14|TRBD2|-
TGTGCCAGCGACCTAGCGGGAGAACAAGAGACCCAGTACTTC
CASDLAGEQETQYF
>TRBV9|TRBJ1-1|12|-|-
TGTGCCAGCAGCGTTGGGGGTGCTGAAGCTTTCTTT
CASSVGGAEAFF
>TRBV28|TRBJ1-4|15|TRBD1|many
TGTGCCAGCAGTTTCAGGGACAGAACTAATGAAAAACTGTTTTTT
CASSFRDRTNEKLFF
>TRBV27|TRBJ1-2|16|-|many
TGTGCCAGCAGTTGGGATAATAGGGTACCTATCTATGGCTACACCTTC
CASSWDNRVPIYGYTF
>TRBV20-1|TRBJ1-1|11|-|many
TGCAGTGCTAGAGCAGGAGTCAAAGCTTTCTTT
CSARAGVKAFF
>TRBV29-1|TRBJ1-1|12|TRBD1|few
TGCAGCTCCCGGACAGGGGGCACTGAAGCTTTCTTT
CSSRTGGTEAFF
>TRBV7-9|TRBJ2-1|20|TRBD2|-
TGTGCCAGCAGCTACCCGGGACTAGCGGGAGGGCTCGAGGTTTACAATGAGCAGTTCTTC
CASSYPGLAGGLEVYNEQFF
>TRBV20-1|TRBJ2-6|14|TRBD1|-
TGCAGTGCATGGACAGGTCCTGGGGCCAACGTCCTGACTTTC
CSAWTGPGANVLTF
>TRBV24-1|TRBJ2-3|13|-|-
TGTGCCACCAGTGATTTGTCCAGGCCCCTCAGGTATTTT
CATSDLSRPLRYF
>TRBV28|TRBJ2-7|15|TRBD2|-
TGTGCCAGCAGGGGGGAGACTAGCGCCCAGTACGAGCAGTACTTC
CASRGETSAQYEQYF
>TRBV5-6|TRBJ2-1|16|TRBD1|few
TGTGCCAGCAGCTCAGGGGAGGACAGGGGGATTAATGAGCAGTTCTTC
CASSSGEDRGINEQFF
>TRBV2|TRBJ2-1|16|TRBD2|many
TGTGCCAGCAGTGAATTGCTAGCGGGGGGTTACAATGAGCAGTTCTTC
CASSELLAGGYNEQFF
>TRBV29-1|TRBJ1-2|13|-|many
TGCAGCGTCGAGGAGCGGAGGAACTATGGCTACACCTTC
CSVEERRNYGYTF
>TRBV14|TRBJ2-7|15|TRBD2|many
TGTGCCAGCAGCCAAGGGACTAGCGGGGGTCGGGAGCAGTACTTC
CASSQGTSGGREQYF
>TRBV24-1|TRBJ2-2|17|-|many
TGTGCCACCAGTGATTCTAGCTCGGGGATCCAAACCGGGGAGCTGTTTTTT
CATSDSSSGIQTGELFF
>TRBV15|TRBJ2-3|21|TRBD2|many
TGTGCCACCAGCAGAGGTGTGCACGGACTAGCGGGAGTAGCAGGCACAGATACGCAGTATTTT
CATSRGVHGLAGVAGTDTQYF
>TRBV19|TRBJ2-3|15|TRBD1|few
TGTGCCAGTAAAGTCACGGGGCAGGGGGTGGATACGCAGTATTTT
CASKVTGQGVDTQYF
>TRBV4-1|TRBJ1-1|14|-|few
TGCGCCAGCAGCTTGGATGGCCTCCGAAGGGAAGCTTTCTTT
CASSLDGLRREAFF
>TRBV28|TRBJ1-2|14|TRBD1|-
TGTGCCAGCGGGGGGACAGGGCTAGGCTATGGCTACACCTTC
CASGGTGLGYGYTF
>TRBV30|TRBJ2-1|11|-|many
TGTGCCTGGAGTTCCCTAGCCGAGCAGTTCTTC
CAWSSLAEQFF
>TRBV7-9|TRBJ2-7|15|TRBD2|few
TGTGCCAGCAGCCCGGGACTAGCGTACAACTACGAGCAGTACTTC
CASSPGLAYNYEQYF
>TRBV19|TRBJ1-5|15|-|few
TGTGCCAGCCTGCCGGTGGGCATGTTCGGTCAGCCCCAGCATTTT
CASLPVGMFGQPQHF
>TRBV11-2|TRBJ1-3|18|-|-
TGTGCCAGCAGACCTAATAATCCGGGACGGGTTGTGGCAAACACCATATATTTT
CASRPNNPGRVVANTIYF
>TRBV29-1|TRBJ1-1|13|-|-
TGCAGCGTTGACGACAGCCTGAACACTGAAGCTTTCTTT
CSVDDSLNTEAFF